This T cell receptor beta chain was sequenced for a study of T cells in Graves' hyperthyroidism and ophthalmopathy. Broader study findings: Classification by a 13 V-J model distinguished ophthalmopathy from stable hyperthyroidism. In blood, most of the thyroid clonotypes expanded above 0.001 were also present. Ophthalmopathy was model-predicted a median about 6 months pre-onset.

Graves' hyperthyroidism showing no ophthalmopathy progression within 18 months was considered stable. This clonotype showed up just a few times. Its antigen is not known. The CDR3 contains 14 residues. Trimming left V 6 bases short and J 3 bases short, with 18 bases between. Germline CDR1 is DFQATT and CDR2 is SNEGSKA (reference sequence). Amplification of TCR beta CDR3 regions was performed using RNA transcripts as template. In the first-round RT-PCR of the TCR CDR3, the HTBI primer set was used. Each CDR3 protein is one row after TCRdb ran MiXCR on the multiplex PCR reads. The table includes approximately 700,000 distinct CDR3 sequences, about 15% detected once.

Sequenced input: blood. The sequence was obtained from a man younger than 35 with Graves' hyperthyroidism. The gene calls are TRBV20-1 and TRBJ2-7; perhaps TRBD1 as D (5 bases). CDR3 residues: CSAILRQGLYEQYF. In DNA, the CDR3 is TGCAGTGCCATCTTAAGGCAGGGTCTCTACGAGCAGTACTTC.